This TCR beta chain is from a study of technical replicates of blood from four donors. The CDR3 is made up of 11 amino acids. The V and J ends lost 7 bases and 5 bases, in that order; junction bases with no gene match: 0. Germline values: CDR1 SGHRS, CDR2 YFSETQ. Assay: immunoSEQ multiplex PCR; the TCRdb copy retains only in-frame clones and omits some. The data contain more than 70,000 clones, 93% of them singletons. Sequenced input: T cells isolated from PBMCs. The receptor's source is a human donor in good health. The chain joins TRBV5-1 to TRBJ2-1, with 7 positions matching TRBD1. The CDR3 nucleotides are TGCGCCAGCGGACAGGACAATGAGCAGTTCTTC. Its protein product is CASGQDNEQFF.